This passage covers 5 T cell receptor beta chains from one sample sequenced in a study of CD8 T cells in Susac syndrome. RNA amounts of roughly 0.45 to 1 ug underwent reverse transcription with random hexamers. TCRdb re-derived calls from the immunoSEQ multiplex PCR reads in MiXCR, one entry per CDR3 protein. The table lists 150,000 to 180,000 distinct CDR3 sequences, approximately 94% of them singletons. Sequenced input: CD8+ T cells from PBMCs. These receptors were obtained from a human donor with multiple sclerosis.

The V and J genes are TRBV9 and TRBJ1-1, with D perhaps matching TRBD1 (6 bases). Germline V CDR1 and CDR2: SGDLS, YYNGEE. V lost 5 bases and J 10 bases, leaving 18 bases between the germline ends. CDR3 length: 13 residues. For the CDR3, the DNA is TGTGCCAGCAGTCCTAATACAGGGCCCGGAGCTTTCTTT. Translation gives CASSPNTGPGAFF.

This sequence joins TRBV27 and TRBJ1-4; D call uncertain. Germline V gives CDR1 MNHEY, CDR2 SMNVEV (reference sequence). CDR3 length equals 13 residues. V was pared by 5 bases and J by 7 bases, with 11 bases between. The DNA of the CDR3 is TGTGCCAGCAGTGGTGGACTTAGTGAAAAACTGTTTTTT. This encodes CASSGGLSEKLFF.

This clonotype was observed once. The chain joins TRBV19 to TRBJ2-7; 10 bases map to TRBD1. With V trimmed by 5 bases and J by 1 base, 11 bases remained unmatched. The V gene's germline CDR1 is LNHDA and CDR2 SQIVND (reference sequence). The CDR3 runs to 17 residues. The CDR3 nucleotides are TGTGCCAGTAGTCCCCACCCCGGGACAGGGGCATCCTACGAGCAGTACTTC. Its protein product is CASSPHPGTGASYEQYF.

This chain joins TRBV9 and TRBJ2-6; 7 positions agree with TRBD2. Germline V gene sequence: CDR1 SGDLS, CDR2 YYNGEE. CDR3 length: 17 amino acids. The V segment lost 3 bases and the J segment 0 bases; nucleotides outside the gene matches: 6. For the CDR3, the DNA is TGTGCCAGCAGCGGGCTGCGGGGGACCTCTGGGGCCAACGTCCTGACTTTC. It translates to CASSGLRGTSGANVLTF.

The chain employs TRBV7-9 and TRBJ2-1; a possible D gene is TRBD1 (7 bases). The germline V and J ends were trimmed by 2 bases and 12 bases, with 11 bases remaining between them. From germline, CDR1 is SEHNR and CDR2 FQNEAQ (reference sequence). The CDR3 totals 12 residues. Here the CDR3 DNA reads TGTGCCAGCAGCTTACCGCGGGACAGGCAGTTCTTC. Its protein is CASSLPRDRQFF.